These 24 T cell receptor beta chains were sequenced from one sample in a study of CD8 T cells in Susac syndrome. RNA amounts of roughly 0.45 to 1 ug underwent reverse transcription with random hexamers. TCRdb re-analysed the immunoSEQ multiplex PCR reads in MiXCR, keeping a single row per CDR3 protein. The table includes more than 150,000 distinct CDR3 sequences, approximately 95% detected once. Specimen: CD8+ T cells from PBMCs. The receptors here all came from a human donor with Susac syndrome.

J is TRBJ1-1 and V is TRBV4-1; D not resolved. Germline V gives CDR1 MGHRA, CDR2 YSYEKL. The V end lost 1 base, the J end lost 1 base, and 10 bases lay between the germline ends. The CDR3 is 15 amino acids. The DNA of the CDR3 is TGCGCCAGCAGCCAAGTAGAGACGGCGAACACTGAAGCTTTCTTT. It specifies CASSQVETANTEAFF.

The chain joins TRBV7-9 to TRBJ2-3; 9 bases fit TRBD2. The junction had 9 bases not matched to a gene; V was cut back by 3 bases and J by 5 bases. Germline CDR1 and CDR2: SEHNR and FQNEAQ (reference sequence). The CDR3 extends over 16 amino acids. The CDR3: CASSLLLAGRLDTQYF. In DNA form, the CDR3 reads TGTGCCAGCAGCTTGCTGCTAGCGGGAAGGTTAGATACGCAGTATTTT.

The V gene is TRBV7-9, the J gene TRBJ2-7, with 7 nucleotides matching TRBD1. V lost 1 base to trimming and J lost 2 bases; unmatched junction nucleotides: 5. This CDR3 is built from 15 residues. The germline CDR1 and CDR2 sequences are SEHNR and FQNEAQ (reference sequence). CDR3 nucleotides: TGTGCCAGCAGCTTAGGACAGGGTCAACCCTACGAGCAGTACTTC. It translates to CASSLGQGQPYEQYF.

The CDR3 region is CASKEGGTQYF. CDR3 DNA sequence: TGCGCCAGCAAGGAAGGTGGGACCCAGTACTTC. This chain uses TRBV5-1 with TRBJ2-5; D gene uncertain. Trimming pared 6 bases from V and 7 bases from J, leaving 10 bases between. The CDR3 loop spans 11 amino acids. Germline assignment: CDR1 SGHRS and CDR2 YFSETQ.

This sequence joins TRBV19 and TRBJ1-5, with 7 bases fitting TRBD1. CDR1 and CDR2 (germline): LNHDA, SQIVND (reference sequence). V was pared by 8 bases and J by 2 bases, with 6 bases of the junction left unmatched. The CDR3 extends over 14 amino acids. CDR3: CASSQGFGNQPQHF. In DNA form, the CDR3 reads TGTGCCAGTTCACAGGGGTTTGGCAATCAGCCCCAGCATTTT. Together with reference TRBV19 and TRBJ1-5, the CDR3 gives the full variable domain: DGGITQSPKYLFRKEGQNVTLSCEQNLNHDAMYWYRQDPGQGLRLIYYSQIVNDFQKGDIAEGYSVSREKKESFPLTVTSAQKNPTAFYLCASSQGFGNQPQHFGDGTRLSIL.

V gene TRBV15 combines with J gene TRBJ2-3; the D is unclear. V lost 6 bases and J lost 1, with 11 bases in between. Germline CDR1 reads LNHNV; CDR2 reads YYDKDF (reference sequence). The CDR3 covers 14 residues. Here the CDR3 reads CATSRAGGTDTQYF. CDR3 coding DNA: TGTGCCACCAGTCGGGCAGGAGGCACAGATACGCAGTATTTT.

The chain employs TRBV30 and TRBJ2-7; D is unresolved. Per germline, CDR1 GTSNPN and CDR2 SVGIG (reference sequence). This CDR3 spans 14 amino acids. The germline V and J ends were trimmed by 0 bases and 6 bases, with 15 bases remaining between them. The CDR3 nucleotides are TGTGCCTGGAGTGTATCTGGATTGGGCGCCGAGCAGTACTTC. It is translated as CAWSVSGLGAEQYF.

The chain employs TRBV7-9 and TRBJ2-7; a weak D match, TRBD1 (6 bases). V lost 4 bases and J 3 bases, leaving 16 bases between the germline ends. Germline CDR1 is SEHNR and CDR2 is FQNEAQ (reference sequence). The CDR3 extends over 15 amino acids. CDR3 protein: CASSSTDRVNYEQYF. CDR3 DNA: TGTGCCAGCAGCTCTACGGACAGAGTTAACTACGAGCAGTACTTC.

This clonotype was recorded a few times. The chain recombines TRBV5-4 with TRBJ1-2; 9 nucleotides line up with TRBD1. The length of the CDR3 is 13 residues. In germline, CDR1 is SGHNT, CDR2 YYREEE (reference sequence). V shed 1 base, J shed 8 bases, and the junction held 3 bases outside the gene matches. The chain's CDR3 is CASSLTGGQGYTF. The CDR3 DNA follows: TGTGCCAGCAGCTTGACAGGGGGCCAGGGCTACACCTTC.

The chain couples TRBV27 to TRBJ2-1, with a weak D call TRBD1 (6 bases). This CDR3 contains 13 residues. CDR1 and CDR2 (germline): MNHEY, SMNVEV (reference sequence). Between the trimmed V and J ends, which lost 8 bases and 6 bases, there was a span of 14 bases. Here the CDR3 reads CASAPGQFNEQFF. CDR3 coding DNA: TGTGCCAGCGCCCCCGGACAGTTCAATGAGCAGTTCTTC.

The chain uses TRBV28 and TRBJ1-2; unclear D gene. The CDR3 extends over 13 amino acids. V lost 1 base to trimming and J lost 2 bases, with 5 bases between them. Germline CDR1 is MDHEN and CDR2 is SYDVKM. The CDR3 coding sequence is TGTGCCAGCAGTTTATCCAGGAACTATGGCTACACCTTC. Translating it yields CASSLSRNYGYTF.

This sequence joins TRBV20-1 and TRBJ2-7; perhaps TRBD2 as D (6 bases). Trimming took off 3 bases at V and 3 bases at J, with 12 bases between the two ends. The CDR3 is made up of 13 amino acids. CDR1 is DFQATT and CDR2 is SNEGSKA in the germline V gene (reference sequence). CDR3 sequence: CSAREGKDYEQYF. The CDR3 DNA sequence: TGCAGTGCTAGGGAGGGGAAAGACTACGAGCAGTACTTC.

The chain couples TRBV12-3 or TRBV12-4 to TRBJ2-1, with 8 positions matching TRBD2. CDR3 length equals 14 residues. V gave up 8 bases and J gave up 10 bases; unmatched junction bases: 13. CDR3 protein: CASGHSGLANEQFF. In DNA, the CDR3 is TGTGCCAGCGGACATAGTGGACTAGCCAACGAGCAGTTCTTC.

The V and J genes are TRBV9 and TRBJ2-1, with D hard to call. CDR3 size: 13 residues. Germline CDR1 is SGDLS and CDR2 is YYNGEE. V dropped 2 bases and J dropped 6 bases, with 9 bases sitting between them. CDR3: CASSVRSTNEQFF. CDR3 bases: TGTGCCAGCAGCGTTAGGTCTACCAATGAGCAGTTCTTC. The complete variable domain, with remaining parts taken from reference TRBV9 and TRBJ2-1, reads DSGVTQTPKHLITATGQRVTLRCSPRSGDLSVYWYQQSLDQGLQFLIQYYNGEERAKGNILERFSAQQFPDLHSELNLSSLELGDSALYFCASSVRSTNEQFFGPGTRLTVL.

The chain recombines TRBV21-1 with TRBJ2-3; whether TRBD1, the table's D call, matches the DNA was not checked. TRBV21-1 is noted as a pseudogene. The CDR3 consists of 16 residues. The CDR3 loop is CASSKSLGQDTDTQYF. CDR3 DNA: TGTGCCAGCAGCAAAAGTCTTGGACAGGACACAGATACGCAGTATTTT.

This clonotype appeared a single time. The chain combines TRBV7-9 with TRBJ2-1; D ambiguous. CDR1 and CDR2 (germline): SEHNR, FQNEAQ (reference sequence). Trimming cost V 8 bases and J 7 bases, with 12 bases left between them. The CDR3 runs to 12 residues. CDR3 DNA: TGTGCCAGCGGGTTAGCAGGAAATGAGCAGTTCTTC. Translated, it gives CASGLAGNEQFF. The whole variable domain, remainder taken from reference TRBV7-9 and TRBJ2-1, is DTGVSQNPRHKITKRGQNVTFRCDPISEHNRLYWYRQTLGQGPEFLTYFQNEAQLEKSRLLSDRFSAERPKGSFSTLEIQRTEQGDSAMYLCASGLAGNEQFFGPGTRLTVL.

The DNA for the CDR3 is TGTGCCAGTAGTAACAGGGGGCTAGAGACCCAGTACTTC. This gives the protein CASSNRGLETQYF. The V call is TRBV19, the J call TRBJ2-5; 9 bases align to TRBD1. Trimming cost V 4 bases and J 4 bases; bases outside gene matches: 1. Germline loops: CDR1 LNHDA, CDR2 SQIVND (reference sequence). The CDR3 contains 13 residues. The whole variable domain, filled in from reference TRBV19 and TRBJ2-5, reads DGGITQSPKYLFRKEGQNVTLSCEQNLNHDAMYWYRQDPGQGLRLIYYSQIVNDFQKGDIAEGYSVSREKKESFPLTVTSAQKNPTAFYLCASSNRGLETQYFGPGTRLLVL.

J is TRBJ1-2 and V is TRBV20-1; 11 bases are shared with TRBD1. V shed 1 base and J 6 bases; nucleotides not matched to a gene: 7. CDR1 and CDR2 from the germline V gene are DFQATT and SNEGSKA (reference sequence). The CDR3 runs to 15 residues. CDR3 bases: TGCAGTGCTAGAGTTCCGGGACAGGGGGTTCATGGCTACACCTTC. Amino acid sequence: CSARVPGQGVHGYTF.

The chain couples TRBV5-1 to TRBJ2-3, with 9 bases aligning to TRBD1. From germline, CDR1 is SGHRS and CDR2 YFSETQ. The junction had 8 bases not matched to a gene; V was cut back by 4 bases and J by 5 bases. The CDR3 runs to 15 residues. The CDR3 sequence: CASSPRDRDQDTQYF. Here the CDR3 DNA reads TGCGCCAGCAGCCCCCGGGACAGGGACCAAGATACGCAGTATTTT.

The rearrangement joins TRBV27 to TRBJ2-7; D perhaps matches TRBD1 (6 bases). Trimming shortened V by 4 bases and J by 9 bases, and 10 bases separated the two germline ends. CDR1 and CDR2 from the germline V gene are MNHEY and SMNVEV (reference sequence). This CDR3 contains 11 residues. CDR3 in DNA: TGTGCCAGCAGTTCACCGACAGGGCAGTACTTC. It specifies CASSSPTGQYF.

DNA of the CDR3: TGTGCCAGCAGCGTAGAACATGGAGTCCAGGGAGGCGGCTATGGCTACACCTTC. Translating gives CASSVEHGVQGGGYGYTF. The chain joins TRBV9 to TRBJ1-2, with D tentatively TRBD1 (5 bases). Germline V gene data show CDR1 as SGDLS and CDR2 as YYNGEE. The V gene lost 0 bases and the J gene lost 4 bases, with 22 bases spanning the gap. The CDR3 runs to 18 residues.

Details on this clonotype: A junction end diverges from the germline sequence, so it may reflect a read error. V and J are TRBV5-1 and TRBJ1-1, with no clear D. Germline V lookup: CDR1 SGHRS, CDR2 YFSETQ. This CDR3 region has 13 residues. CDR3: CASSLSLNTEAFF. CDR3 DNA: TGTGCCAGCAGTTTATCGTTGAACACTGAAGCTTTCTTT.

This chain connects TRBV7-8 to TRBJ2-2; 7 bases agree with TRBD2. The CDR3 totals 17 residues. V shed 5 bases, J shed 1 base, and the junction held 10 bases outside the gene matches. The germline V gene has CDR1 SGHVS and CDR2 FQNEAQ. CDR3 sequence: CASSPSLASGNTGELFF. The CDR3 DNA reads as TGTGCCAGCAGCCCTTCTTTGGCTAGCGGGAACACCGGGGAGCTGTTTTTT.

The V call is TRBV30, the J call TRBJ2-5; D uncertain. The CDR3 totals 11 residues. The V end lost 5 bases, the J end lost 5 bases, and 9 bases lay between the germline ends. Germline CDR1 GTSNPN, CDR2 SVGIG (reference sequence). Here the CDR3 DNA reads TGTGCCTGGGGGCATTCGGAGACCCAGTACTTC. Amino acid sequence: CAWGHSETQYF.